The 27 T cell receptor beta chains below all came from one sample that was sequenced in a study. Data came from immunoSEQ multiplex PCR; TCRdb stores just in-frame clones and leaves some out. Of around 54,000 clones listed, more than 85% are singletons. The specimen was PBMCs. Receptors originate from a middle-aged man with rheumatoid arthritis.

The chain has TRBV28 and TRBJ2-7; the D gene is possibly TRBD2 (6 bases). V was shortened by 6 bases and J by 7 bases, with 22 bases between the two germline ends. The CDR3 length is 15 residues. Germline V gene sequence: CDR1 MDHEN, CDR2 SYDVKM. The CDR3 DNA follows: TGTGCCAGCAGCGCCGCCGGGACTGAGGATCGGGAGCAGTACTTC. Translated, it gives CASSAAGTEDREQYF.

This chain connects TRBV10-3 to TRBJ2-7; D is ambiguous. This CDR3 contains 14 residues. CDR1 and CDR2 from the germline V gene are ENHRY and SYGVKD. V lost 6 bases, J lost 7 bases, and 19 bases lay in between. CDR3 amino acids: CAISAAEVTEEQYF. The CDR3 DNA follows: TGTGCCATCAGCGCCGCTGAGGTAACGGAAGAGCAGTACTTC.

The chain links TRBV29-1 to TRBJ1-1; D gene uncertain. CDR3 size: 13 residues. V shed 5 bases and J shed 0 bases, with 10 bases lying between them. CDR1 and CDR2 (germline): SQVTM, ANQGSEA. The CDR3 DNA sequence: TGCAGCGTTACCCGGAAGATGAACACTGAAGCTTTCTTT. It is translated as CSVTRKMNTEAFF.

The rearrangement joins TRBV7-9 to TRBJ1-1; TRBD1 agrees at 9 bases. The CDR3 contains 13 residues. The J segment lost 7 bases and the V segment lost 3 bases, leaving 3 bases of the junction unmatched. CDR1 is SEHNR, CDR2 FQNEAQ, per germline (reference sequence). CDR3 loop: CASSFLDRGEAFF. The CDR3, as DNA: TGTGCCAGCAGCTTCTTGGACAGGGGTGAAGCTTTCTTT. The entire variable domain, with the rest obtained from reference TRBV7-9 and TRBJ1-1, is as follows: DTGVSQNPRHKITKRGQNVTFRCDPISEHNRLYWYRQTLGQGPEFLTYFQNEAQLEKSRLLSDRFSAERPKGSFSTLEIQRTEQGDSAMYLCASSFLDRGEAFFGQGTRLTVV.

This chain connects TRBV10-3 to TRBJ1-1; 8 nucleotides align to TRBD1. With V trimmed by 0 bases and J by 1 base, 1 base remained unmatched. CDR1 is ENHRY, CDR2 SYGVKD, per germline. The CDR3 length is 15 residues. For the CDR3, the DNA is TGTGCCATCAGTGAGTCTGGGACAGGGAACACTGAAGCTTTCTTT. Protein: CAISESGTGNTEAFF.

The V and J genes are TRBV19 and TRBJ1-1, with D tentatively TRBD1 (5 bases). V lost 2 bases to trimming and J lost 5 bases, with 15 bases between them. CDR1 LNHDA and CDR2 SQIVND come from the germline V gene (reference sequence). This CDR3 is 15 amino acids long. The CDR3 is CASSILGRERTEAFF. In DNA form, the CDR3 reads TGTGCCAGTAGTATATTAGGCAGGGAGAGGACTGAAGCTTTCTTT.

This chain joins TRBV5-1 and TRBJ2-1; D may be TRBD1 (6 bases). CDR1 is SGHRS and CDR2 is YFSETQ in the germline V gene. CDR3 length: 13 amino acids. V gave up 4 bases and J gave up 9 bases, with 14 bases separating them. The chain's CDR3 is CASSVYRDGEQFF. The CDR3 DNA reads TGCGCCAGCAGCGTCTACAGGGACGGTGAGCAGTTCTTC.

As regards this clone: The junction and the germline gene differ at one end; a read error may be behind it. The V gene is TRBV13, the J gene TRBJ1-2; D is perhaps TRBD1 (6 bases). Germline V gene sequence: CDR1 PRHDT, CDR2 FYEKMQ (reference sequence). The CDR3 is made up of 13 amino acids. The CDR3 is CASSLGQSYGYTF. CDR3 DNA sequence: TGTGCCAGCAGCCTAGGACAGTCCTATGGCTACACCTTC.

This clone turned up a few times. The chain recombines TRBV23-1 with TRBJ1-5; D is unclear. TRBV23-1 is filed as an ORF, its function uncertain. This CDR3 is built from 18 residues. V was trimmed by 1 base and J by 0 bases, leaving 16 bases between them. In nucleotides, the CDR3 is TGCGCCAGCAGTCAATTTGACCGATTACTTTATAGCAATCAGCCCCAGCATTTT. As protein: CASSQFDRLLYSNQPQHF.

V is TRBV7-3 and J is TRBJ2-2, with a possible D match to TRBD2 (5 bases). The CDR3 extends over 13 amino acids. Per germline, CDR1 SGHTA and CDR2 FQGTGA. Trimming pared 1 base from V and 8 bases from J, leaving 8 bases between. The CDR3 region has the DNA TGTGCCAGCAGCTTAAATAGCGTAGGGGAGCTGTTTTTT. This encodes CASSLNSVGELFF.

The CDR3 sequence is CASSLLGAGSTDTQYF. CDR3 nucleotides: TGTGCCAGCAGTTTATTGGGCGCAGGTAGCACAGATACGCAGTATTTT. The chain couples TRBV27 to TRBJ2-3; D remains ambiguous. The CDR3 has 16 amino acids. Trimming shortened V by 1 base and J by 0 bases, and 11 bases separated the two germline ends. Per germline, CDR1 MNHEY and CDR2 SMNVEV (reference sequence).

The V gene is TRBV5-6, the J gene TRBJ1-1; TRBD1 agrees at 7 bases. The germline gives CDR1 SGHDT, CDR2 YYEEEE. CDR3 length equals 15 residues. V shed 1 base, J shed 4 bases, and the junction held 7 bases outside the gene matches. The CDR3 DNA reads TGTGCCAGCAGCTTGCTCCAGGGGGACGGCACTGAAGCTTTCTTT. Amino acid sequence: CASSLLQGDGTEAFF.

The chain recombines TRBV5-4 with TRBJ1-2; TRBD1 matches 7 bases. The CDR3 is 14 amino acids. J was trimmed by 4 bases and V by 4 bases; bases with no gene match: 7. CDR1 and CDR2 (germline): SGHNT, YYREEE (reference sequence). The CDR3 protein is CASSLNRGFYGYTF. The CDR3 region has the DNA TGTGCCAGCAGCCTGAACAGGGGCTTCTATGGCTACACCTTC.

The V call is TRBV6-2 or TRBV6-3, the J call TRBJ1-5; no clear D gene. There are 13 residues in the CDR3. CDR1 and CDR2 (germline): MNHEY, SVGEGT. V was trimmed by 1 base and J by 1 base, leaving 2 bases between them. For the CDR3, the DNA is TGTGCCAGCAGTTACTGGAGCAATCAGCCCCAGCATTTT. Its translation is CASSYWSNQPQHF.

The J gene is TRBJ2-3, the V gene TRBV10-1, with 10 nucleotides matching TRBD2. The trim removed 3 bases at V and 3 bases at J, leaving 6 bases unmatched. The germline CDR1 and CDR2 sequences are WNHNN and SYGVQD (reference sequence). This CDR3 has 16 residues. The CDR3, as DNA: TGCGCCAGCAGTGAATACAGCGGGGGGGCAACAGATACGCAGTATTTT. It codes for CASSEYSGGATDTQYF.

The chain employs TRBV5-4 and TRBJ1-4, with 8 bases matching TRBD1. The trim removed 3 bases at V and 4 bases at J, leaving 14 bases unmatched. Germline V lookup: CDR1 SGHNT, CDR2 YYREEE (reference sequence). The CDR3 contains 18 residues. The CDR3 protein is CASSSQTGALPFNEKLFF. The CDR3 nucleotides read TGTGCCAGCAGCTCACAGACAGGGGCCCTGCCCTTTAATGAAAAACTGTTTTTT.

The chain couples TRBV3-1 (or the pseudogene TRBV3-2) to TRBJ2-3, with 11 bases fitting TRBD2. Germline-derived CDR1 and CDR2 are LGHDT and YNNKEL (reference sequence). Trimming cost V 2 bases and J 2 bases; bases outside gene matches: 3. The CDR3 extends over 16 amino acids. As DNA, the CDR3 is TGTGCCAGCAGCCAAACTAGCGGGGGAAACACAGATACGCAGTATTTT. Translating gives CASSQTSGGNTDTQYF.

This clone was seen only once. The chain recombines TRBV5-6 with TRBJ2-1; 10 bases line up with TRBD2. The CDR3 has 19 residues. With 0 bases clipped from V and 1 base from J, the junction kept 10 bases outside the gene matches. The germline V gene has CDR1 SGHDT and CDR2 YYEEEE. This chain's CDR3 is CASSLGGNSGRRSYNEQFF. CDR3 bases: TGTGCCAGCAGCTTGGGTGGAAATAGCGGGAGGAGATCCTACAATGAGCAGTTCTTC.

The rearrangement links TRBV7-2 to TRBJ1-6; D remains unclear. Germline CDR1 SGHTA, CDR2 FQGNSA. This CDR3 has 12 amino acids. Between the trimmed V and J ends, which lost 2 bases and 6 bases, there was a span of 2 bases. Here the CDR3 DNA reads TGTGCCAGCAGCTTAACTAATTCACCCCTCCACTTT. It encodes CASSLTNSPLHF.

V is TRBV27 and J is TRBJ2-2; D uncertain. V was cut by 0 bases and J by 0 bases, with 17 bases left in between. Germline loops: CDR1 MNHEY, CDR2 SMNVEV (reference sequence). The CDR3 has 19 amino acids. The CDR3 coding sequence is TGTGCCAGCAGTTTATCACTTGTGTTTTTGGGAACGAACACCGGGGAGCTGTTTTTT. Amino acid sequence: CASSLSLVFLGTNTGELFF.

The chain has TRBV6-2 or TRBV6-3 and TRBJ2-5; 9 nucleotides align to TRBD2. Germline assignment: CDR1 MNHEY and CDR2 SVGEGT. This CDR3 is built from 15 residues. V shed 5 bases and J 2 bases; nucleotides not matched to a gene: 6. Here the CDR3 reads CASSLGGGGQETQYF. The CDR3 bases are TGTGCCAGCAGTCTCGGCGGGGGGGGGCAAGAGACCCAGTACTTC.

This chain joins TRBV5-8 and TRBJ1-1; D may be TRBD1 (6 bases). This CDR3 has 14 amino acids. V lost 5 bases and J 0 bases, leaving 11 bases between the germline ends. Germline CDR1 SGHTS, CDR2 YDEGEE. The CDR3 DNA reads TGTGCCAGCAGGAGGACAGCCCTGAACACTGAAGCTTTCTTT. It specifies CASRRTALNTEAFF.

The chain couples TRBV30 to TRBJ1-2, with 7 bases that match TRBD1. The ends lost 7 bases at V and 5 bases at J; junction bases unmatched: 10. CDR3 length equals 13 residues. Looked up from germline, CDR1 is GTSNPN and CDR2 is SVGIG (reference sequence). DNA of the CDR3: TGTGCCTCTATCCCTCGGGACAGTTATGGCTACACCTTC. Translated, it gives CASIPRDSYGYTF.

The V call is TRBV7-9, the J call TRBJ1-6; maybe TRBD1 (5 bases). In germline, CDR1 is SEHNR, CDR2 FQNEAQ (reference sequence). V gave up 5 bases and J gave up 9 bases, with 14 bases separating them. The CDR3 spans 14 residues. The CDR3 sequence is CASSLDSETSPLHF. In DNA, the CDR3 is TGTGCCAGCAGCCTCGACAGTGAGACTTCACCCCTCCACTTT.

CDR3 coding DNA: TGTGCCAGCAGTTGGGGGACAGCGGAGACCCAGTACTTC. This encodes CASSWGTAETQYF. The chain carries TRBV28 and TRBJ2-5, with 7 bases matching TRBD1. The CDR3 is made up of 13 amino acids. V lost 4 bases, J lost 5 bases, and 4 bases stayed unmatched. Germline CDR1 and CDR2: MDHEN and SYDVKM.

V usage is TRBV9 and J usage is TRBJ1-4; D unclear. CDR3 size: 15 residues. Germline V gives CDR1 SGDLS, CDR2 YYNGEE. Trimming pared 0 bases from V and 2 bases from J, leaving 8 bases between. CDR3: CASSVESRTNEKLFF. Written as DNA, the CDR3 is TGTGCCAGCAGCGTAGAGAGCAGGACTAATGAAAAACTGTTTTTT. The whole variable domain, remainder taken from reference TRBV9 and TRBJ1-4, is DSGVTQTPKHLITATGQRVTLRCSPRSGDLSVYWYQQSLDQGLQFLIQYYNGEERAKGNILERFSAQQFPDLHSELNLSSLELGDSALYFCASSVESRTNEKLFFGSGTQLSVL.

J is TRBJ1-2 and V is TRBV30; unclear D gene. V was cut by 0 bases and J by 4 bases, with 15 bases left in between. CDR3 length equals 15 residues. Germline assignment: CDR1 GTSNPN and CDR2 SVGIG (reference sequence). The DNA for the CDR3 is TGTGCCTGGAGTGTACGGTCAGCCGCCCTCTATGGCTACACCTTC. Amino acids: CAWSVRSAALYGYTF.